One sample yielded the 24 T cell receptor beta chains listed below, sequenced in a study of T-cell memory formation after mild COVID-19. TCRdb ran MiXCR on the 5' RACE reads and lists one entry per CDR3 protein. The sample has 200,000 to 250,000 distinct CDR3 sequences; around 25% are singletons. The sequenced sample consisted of PBMCs or a T cell subset sorted from them (not recorded which). These receptors were obtained from an adult woman who had mild COVID-19 (a few samples of this study predate the infection). Cell type and time point are not known.

This clonotype was counted between two and nine times. The chain carries TRBV5-5 and TRBJ2-5, with 9 positions matching TRBD2. CDR1 is SGHKS, CDR2 YYEKEE, per germline (reference sequence). The CDR3 covers 15 residues. V was pared by 2 bases and J by 5 bases, with 7 bases of the junction left unmatched. The CDR3 coding sequence is TGTGCCAGCAGCTTCCCTAGCGGGATTGCGGAGACCCAGTACTTC. This sequence encodes CASSFPSGIAETQYF. The whole variable domain, filled in from reference TRBV5-5 and TRBJ2-5, reads DAGVTQSPTHLIKTRGQQVTLRCSPISGHKSVSWYQQVLGQGPQFIFQYYEKEERGRGNFPDRFSARQFPNYSSELNVNALLLGDSALYLCASSFPSGIAETQYFGPGTRLLVL.

The CDR3 is CASSYDRGKLNEQYF. CDR3 DNA: TGTGCCAGCAGCTATGACAGGGGAAAGTTGAACGAGCAGTACTTC. The chain combines TRBV11-2 with TRBJ2-7, with 8 bases identical to TRBD1. This CDR3 is 15 amino acids long. Germline lookup yields CDR1 SGHAT and CDR2 FQNNGV. Trimming at V came to 4 bases and at J to 5 bases, leaving 10 bases not matched to a gene.

This clonotype was found a few times. V is TRBV28 and J is TRBJ2-1; TRBD2 agrees at 7 bases. CDR1 is MDHEN, CDR2 SYDVKM, per germline. CDR3 length equals 14 residues. The V segment lost 2 bases and the J segment 6 bases; nucleotides outside the gene matches: 4. This CDR3 is CASSLRLAANEQFF. Written as DNA, the CDR3 is TGTGCCAGCAGTTTAAGGCTAGCGGCCAATGAGCAGTTCTTC.

The rearrangement uses TRBV6-2 or TRBV6-3 and TRBJ1-1, with TRBD1 as a possible D gene (6 bases). Per germline, CDR1 MNHEY and CDR2 SVGEGT. The V end lost 2 bases, the J end lost 4 bases, and 14 bases lay between the germline ends. This CDR3 comprises 15 residues. The CDR3 here is CASSYTRLRGTEAFF. The CDR3 DNA is TGTGCCAGCAGTTACACCCGCCTCAGGGGCACTGAAGCTTTCTTT.

The chain has TRBV3-1 and TRBJ2-2; no firm D call. Trimming removed 1 base at V and 5 bases at J, with 8 bases between. The CDR3 runs 14 residues. Germline CDR1 is LGHDT and CDR2 is YNNKEL (reference sequence). The CDR3 region is CASSQVMGTGELFF. CDR3 bases: TGTGCCAGCAGCCAAGTAATGGGGACCGGGGAGCTGTTTTTT.

The chain recombines TRBV2 with TRBJ1-4; maybe TRBD1 (6 bases). Per germline, CDR1 SNHLY and CDR2 FYNNEI. V lost 6 bases and J 4 bases, leaving 12 bases between the germline ends. CDR3 length: 14 residues. This chain's CDR3 is CASRDGQLNEKLFF. In DNA, the CDR3 is TGTGCCAGCAGGGACGGACAGCTTAATGAAAAACTGTTTTTT.

This clonotype has a handful of counts. The chain is built from TRBV5-1 and TRBJ2-7; 7 nucleotides match TRBD1. The CDR3 sequence is 16 residues long. The trim removed 6 bases at V and 0 bases at J, leaving 12 bases unmatched. Germline V gene sequence: CDR1 SGHRS, CDR2 YFSETQ. The CDR3 reads CASIPGPGGNSYEQYF. Written as DNA, the CDR3 is TGCGCCAGCATCCCGGGTCCAGGGGGAAACTCCTACGAGCAGTACTTC.

In this sample, this clonotype turned up a few times. V usage is TRBV18 and J usage is TRBJ1-1, with D perhaps matching TRBD1 (5 bases). Germline V CDR1 and CDR2: KGHSH, LQKENI. The CDR3 is 16 amino acids. V lost 0 bases and J 0 bases, leaving 11 bases between the germline ends. The CDR3, as DNA: TGTGCCAGCTCACCACCCGGGGGTCGCATGAACACTGAAGCTTTCTTT. It codes for CASSPPGGRMNTEAFF.

This clonotype appeared many times. CDR3 sequence: CATSRDDTQQNSEQYF. CDR3 sequence (DNA): TGTGCCACCAGCAGAGATGACACCCAACAAAATTCCGAGCAGTACTTC. The chain employs TRBV15 and TRBJ2-7; D not resolved. Germline CDR1 is LNHNV and CDR2 is YYDKDF (reference sequence). The CDR3 runs 16 residues. The ends were cut back, 0 bases at V and 6 bases at J, with 18 bases in the middle.

V gene TRBV7-2 combines with J gene TRBJ2-3; maybe TRBD1 (5 bases). The V end lost 1 base, the J end lost 3 bases, and 11 bases lay between the germline ends. The CDR3 has 15 amino acids. Per germline, CDR1 SGHTA and CDR2 FQGNSA. The DNA of the CDR3 is TGTGCCAGCAGCTTAGAGATAGGGGAAACAGATACGCAGTATTTT. Translating it yields CASSLEIGETDTQYF.

The chain couples TRBV12-3 or TRBV12-4 to TRBJ2-3, with a possible D match to TRBD2 (5 bases). The ends were cut back, 6 bases at V and 2 bases at J, with 15 bases in the middle. The CDR3 is made up of 15 amino acids. Here the CDR3 reads CASSPRESYTDTQYF. In DNA form, the CDR3 reads TGTGCCAGCAGCCCTCGGGAAAGCTACACAGATACGCAGTATTTT.

The chain uses TRBV18 and TRBJ1-2; TRBD1 might be the D (5 bases). This CDR3 spans 15 amino acids. V was pared by 5 bases and J by 8 bases, with 21 bases between. Germline values: CDR1 KGHSH, CDR2 LQKENI. CDR3 nucleotides: TGTGCCAGCTCAACATCCATGGGGCGAGGTGAAGGCTACACCTTC. The encoded protein is CASSTSMGRGEGYTF. The entire variable domain, with the rest obtained from reference TRBV18 and TRBJ1-2, is as follows: NAGVMQNPRHLVRRRGQEARLRCSPMKGHSHVYWYRQLPEEGLKFMVYLQKENIIDESGMPKERFSAEFPKEGPSILRIQQVVRGDSAAYFCASSTSMGRGEGYTFGSGTRLTVV.

This clonotype was observed a few times. This chain links TRBV24-1 with TRBJ2-3; 7 nucleotides agree with TRBD1. The V segment lost 4 bases and the J segment 6 bases; nucleotides outside the gene matches: 6. In germline, CDR1 is KGHDR, CDR2 SFDVKD. The CDR3 is made up of 14 amino acids. CDR3 amino acids: CATSDPTGPDTQYF. In nucleotides, the CDR3 is TGTGCCACCAGTGACCCGACAGGGCCCGATACGCAGTATTTT.

This rearrangement joins TRBV12-3 or TRBV12-4 to TRBJ1-2; TRBD1 matches at 9 bases. This CDR3 region has 15 residues. Trimming removed 4 bases from V and 8 bases from J; junction bases left unmatched: 11. The CDR3 DNA is TGTGCCAGCAGTTCCGGGGGTACAGGGGGCAACGGCTACACCTTC. Translating it yields CASSSGGTGGNGYTF.

A few counts support this clonotype. The CDR3 region is CAISEGGTGNQPQHF. The DNA of the CDR3 is TGTGCCATCAGTGAGGGGGGTACGGGCAATCAGCCCCAGCATTTT. J is TRBJ1-5 and V is TRBV10-3, with D possibly TRBD1 on 5 matching bases. The V gene lost 2 bases and the J gene lost 2 bases, with 10 bases spanning the gap. CDR3 length: 15 amino acids. CDR1 ENHRY and CDR2 SYGVKD come from the germline V gene.

The rearrangement joins TRBV7-9 to TRBJ1-1, with D possibly matching TRBD1 (5 bases). There are 13 residues in the CDR3. The germline CDR1 and CDR2 sequences are SEHNR and FQNEAQ (reference sequence). Trimming shortened V by 7 bases and J by 0 bases, and 9 bases separated the two germline ends. The CDR3 DNA is TGTGCCAGCATGGAGGGGATGAACACTGAAGCTTTCTTT. The encoded protein is CASMEGMNTEAFF. The entire variable domain, with the rest obtained from reference TRBV7-9 and TRBJ1-1, is as follows: DTGVSQNPRHKITKRGQNVTFRCDPISEHNRLYWYRQTLGQGPEFLTYFQNEAQLEKSRLLSDRFSAERPKGSFSTLEIQRTEQGDSAMYLCASMEGMNTEAFFGQGTRLTVV.

This clonotype was observed a few times. This chain connects TRBV4-3 to TRBJ1-1; unclear D gene. Germline lookup yields CDR1 LGHNA and CDR2 YSLEER. The CDR3 loop spans 13 amino acids. V lost 4 bases and J lost 1, with 7 bases in between. CDR3 sequence reads: CASSPTENTEAFF. The CDR3 bases are TGCGCCAGCAGCCCTACAGAGAACACTGAAGCTTTCTTT.

This clonotype has ten or more counts. V is TRBV5-1 and J is TRBJ1-1, with D hard to call. Looked up from germline, CDR1 is SGHRS and CDR2 is YFSETQ. The V end lost 1 base, the J end lost 2 bases, and 9 bases lay between the germline ends. The CDR3 spans 14 residues. The CDR3 is CASSLLTDNTEAFF. DNA of the CDR3: TGCGCCAGCAGCTTGTTAACGGATAACACTGAAGCTTTCTTT.

The chain joins TRBV5-1 to TRBJ1-1; weak D call: TRBD1 (6 bases). V was cut by 1 base and J by 4 bases, with 17 bases left in between. The length of the CDR3 is 16 residues. The germline CDR1 and CDR2 sequences are SGHRS and YFSETQ. The chain's CDR3 is CASSLKQGRTSTEAFF. The DNA of the CDR3 is TGCGCCAGCAGCTTGAAACAGGGAAGAACTAGCACTGAAGCTTTCTTT.

This clonotype was detected only a few times. J is TRBJ1-5 and V is TRBV5-5; tentative D call: TRBD1 (6 bases). V was shortened by 3 bases and J by 2 bases, with 15 bases between the two germline ends. The CDR3 has 16 residues. CDR1 SGHKS and CDR2 YYEKEE come from the germline V gene (reference sequence). The CDR3 bases are TGTGCCAGCAGCTCACCAGGGGAAATGGGCAATCAGCCCCAGCATTTT. Protein: CASSSPGEMGNQPQHF.

This clonotype was seen a handful of times. The rearrangement uses TRBV5-1 and TRBJ1-2; D is undetermined. V dropped 0 bases and J dropped 3 bases, with 12 bases sitting between them. The V gene's germline CDR1 is SGHRS and CDR2 YFSETQ. The CDR3 is 15 residues long. The CDR3 coding sequence is TGCGCCAGCAGCTTGGACGGGGAAGGGTACTATGGCTACACCTTC. It yields the protein CASSLDGEGYYGYTF.

This clonotype was seen a few times. The chain links TRBV27 to TRBJ2-7, with D tentatively TRBD1 or TRBD2 (6 bases each). V was cut by 5 bases and J by 5 bases, with 19 bases left in between. Germline V gives CDR1 MNHEY, CDR2 SMNVEV (reference sequence). This CDR3 has 15 residues. CDR3 protein: CASSRGTLPADEQYF. The CDR3, as DNA: TGTGCCAGCAGTAGGGGGACTCTCCCGGCTGACGAGCAGTACTTC.

This clonotype was recorded a few times. J is TRBJ1-5 and V is TRBV18; D is ambiguous. The germline CDR1 and CDR2 sequences are KGHSH and LQKENI. V lost 3 bases to trimming and J lost 4 bases, with 13 bases between them. The CDR3 extends over 15 amino acids. CDR3 sequence (DNA): TGTGCCAGCTCACCGCGACAAGACCGTAATCAGCCCCAGCATTTT. This gives the protein CASSPRQDRNQPQHF.

This clonotype was counted only a few times. V and J are TRBV27 and TRBJ2-1; no reliable D call. The CDR3 loop spans 12 amino acids. V was clipped by 3 bases and J by 9 bases, with 9 bases between them. CDR1 and CDR2 from the germline V gene are MNHEY and SMNVEV (reference sequence). The CDR3 here is CASSFLGGEQFF. DNA of the CDR3: TGTGCCAGCAGTTTCTTGGGTGGTGAGCAGTTCTTC.